This TCR beta chain was sequenced in a study of blood T cell repertoires in COVID-19. TCRdb's copy holds only in-frame clones and misses some; the assay was immunoSEQ multiplex PCR. The data contain fewer than 200,000 clones, 80% to 90% of them singletons. CDR1 MDHEN and CDR2 SYDVKM come from the germline V gene. The CDR3 sequence is 12 residues long. The V and J ends lost 3 bases and 8 bases respectively, with 10 bases between them. The V and J genes are TRBV28 and TRBJ1-1, with D perhaps TRBD1 (6 bases). Specimen: peripheral blood. This TCR was recovered from a man aged 35-49 years who had recovered from COVID-19. CDR3 sequence reads: CASSFRTAEAFF. CDR3 bases: TGTGCCAGCAGTTTTAGGACAGCAGAAGCTTTCTTT.